This passage covers 7 T cell receptor beta chains from one sample sequenced in a study of CD8+CD57+ T cells in acquired aplastic anemia. TCR beta VDJ and CDR3 profiles were obtained from a genomic DNA template. From the reads, TCRdb called clonotypes with MiXCR, one entry per CDR3 protein. Of about 160,000 distinct CDR3 sequences in the sample, approximately 44% are singletons; the top ten hold approximately 1.1%. Sequencing was done on a sample of sorted CD4+, CD8+, or CD8+CD57+ T cells (not recorded which) from PBMCs. The receptors stem from a human donor in good health.

A word on this clonotype: The germline gene is not matched at one end of the junction; a read error may be the cause. The chain joins TRBV13 to TRBJ2-3; D uncertain. This CDR3 is built from 18 residues. In germline, CDR1 is PRHDT, CDR2 FYEKMQ (reference sequence). The CDR3: CAGSNSPARISSTDTQYF. In DNA, the CDR3 is TGTGCCGGCAGCAATTCCCCGGCTCGGATTTCTAGCACAGATACGCAGTATTTT.

A word on this clonotype: One base away lies a much larger clone, so this may be a sequencing read error. The V and J genes are TRBV6-2 or TRBV6-3 and TRBJ2-5; the D gene is possibly TRBD2 (5 bases). The V gene's germline CDR1 is MNHEY and CDR2 SVGEGT. This CDR3 comprises 12 residues. CDR3 DNA sequence: TGTGCCAGTACTACTAGTCAAGAGACCCGGTACTTC. This encodes CASTTSQETRYF.

About this clonotype itself: This clone may be a read error of a much larger clone one base away. The V gene is TRBV10-3, the J gene TRBJ1-5; D uncertain. CDR1 and CDR2 (germline): ENHRY, SYGVKD. The CDR3 consists of 14 residues. Trimming took 5 bases from V and 3 from J, leaving 11 bases between them. CDR3 coding DNA: TGTGCCATCAGTTTGGTAGGAGACAATCAGCCCCAGCATTTT. This codes for CAISLVGDNQPQHF.

A note on this clonotype: Relative to the germline gene, one junction end is altered; a read error may explain this. The rearrangement uses TRBV7-7 and TRBJ2-3; 8 nucleotides align to TRBD1. This CDR3 region has 15 residues. CDR1 is SSHAT, CDR2 FNYEAQ, per germline (reference sequence). The CDR3 DNA is TGTGCTAGCAGCTTAGGACAGGGAGTACACAATGAGCAGTATTTT. Its translation is CASSLGQGVHNEQYF. The full variable domain, its missing parts supplied by reference TRBV7-7 and TRBJ2-3, is GAGVSQSPRYKVTKRGQDVTLRCDPISSHATLYWYQQALGQGPEFLTYFNYEAQPDKSGLPSDRFSAERPEGSISTLTIQRTEQRDSAMYRCASSLGQGVHNEQYFGPGTRLTVL.

On this clonotype: A single base separates this from a much larger clone, so it may be a read error. This rearrangement joins TRBV10-3 to TRBJ2-3, with 7 bases that match TRBD1. This CDR3 is built from 16 residues. V lost 10 bases, J lost 3 bases, and 16 bases stayed unmatched. Germline V gene data show CDR1 as ENHRY and CDR2 as SYGVKD. CDR3: CANRSRGRGRTDTQYF. CDR3 DNA: TGTGCCAACAGGTCCCGTGGAAGGGGGCGAACAGATACGCAGTATTTT.

With regard to this clonotype: Being one base from a much bigger clone, this may be a read error. This chain joins TRBV13 and TRBJ1-4; D is undetermined. The CDR3 has 13 residues. The germline gives CDR1 PRHDT, CDR2 FYEKMQ (reference sequence). V was cut by 5 bases and J by 11 bases, with 15 bases left in between. This chain's CDR3 is CASSADAADKLFF. DNA for the CDR3: TGTGCCAGCAGCGCAGACGCAGCTGACAAACTGTTTTTT.

This clonotype appeared many times. This chain joins TRBV20-1 and TRBJ2-3, with D unclear. The CDR3 covers 13 residues. Germline V gene sequence: CDR1 DFQATT, CDR2 SNEGSKA (reference sequence). Trimming stripped 5 bases from V and 2 bases from J, with 11 bases between. This chain's CDR3 is CSAPGRSTDTQYF. The CDR3 DNA follows: TGCAGTGCTCCCGGAAGATCCACAGATACGCAGTATTTT.